These 15 T cell receptor beta chains came from one sample sequenced in a study. TCRdb reprocessed the RT-PCR reads via MiXCR and lists one record per CDR3 protein. The data hold about 700,000 distinct CDR3 sequences, with around 14% observed a single time. Sample: memory CD4+ T cells from blood. The source of these receptors is a female donor in good health, serving as a healthy control.

This rearrangement joins TRBV27 to TRBJ1-1; perhaps TRBD1 as D (5 bases). The CDR3 runs 12 residues. Trimming left V 6 bases short and J 6 bases short, with 11 bases between. Germline CDR1 and CDR2: MNHEY and SMNVEV (reference sequence). The CDR3 DNA reads as TGTGCCAGCAGGCCCATAGGGGCTGAAGCTTTCTTT. The encoded protein is CASRPIGAEAFF.

V and J are TRBV18 and TRBJ1-3; TRBD1 is a possible D gene (6 bases). The CDR3 contains 17 residues. Germline V gene data show CDR1 as KGHSH and CDR2 as LQKENI. Trimming stripped 2 bases from V and 1 base from J, with 15 bases between. The CDR3 reads CASSPVQRGRSGNTIYF. For the CDR3, the DNA is TGTGCCAGCTCACCAGTTCAACGGGGGCGATCTGGAAACACCATATATTTT.

In this sample, this clonotype turned up a few times. This sequence joins TRBV6-5 and TRBJ1-6; D gene unclear. From germline, CDR1 is MNHEY and CDR2 SVGAGI. V was pared by 5 bases and J by 8 bases, with 7 bases between. The CDR3 loop spans 12 amino acids. Here the CDR3 reads CASSRTDSPLHF. Written as DNA, the CDR3 is TGTGCCAGCAGTAGAACGGATTCACCCCTCCACTTT.

The chain links TRBV6-1 to TRBJ1-5; the D gene is possibly TRBD1 (6 bases). The CDR3 runs 14 residues. Germline CDR1 and CDR2: MNHNS and SASEGT. V lost 6 bases and J 2 bases, leaving 11 bases between the germline ends. In DNA form, the CDR3 reads TGTGCCAGCAGACACAGGGAGGGCAATCAGCCCCAGCATTTT. Translation gives CASRHREGNQPQHF.

At least ten counts were recorded for this clonotype. The chain combines TRBV11-2 with TRBJ2-3; no reliable D call. CDR3 length equals 15 residues. Germline V lookup: CDR1 SGHAT, CDR2 FQNNGV. Trimming shortened V by 1 base and J by 8 bases, and 16 bases separated the two germline ends. The CDR3 reads CASSLGSDRAATQYF. The CDR3 DNA is TGTGCCAGCAGCTTAGGATCGGATAGGGCGGCTACGCAGTATTTT. The full variable domain, its missing parts supplied by reference TRBV11-2 and TRBJ2-3, is EAGVAQSPRYKIIEKRQSVAFWCNPISGHATLYWYQQILGQGPKLLIQFQNNGVVDDSQLPKDRFSAERLKGVDSTLKIQPAKLEDSAVYLCASSLGSDRAATQYFGPGTRLTVL.

This chain links TRBV5-5 with TRBJ2-5, with 9 bases identical to TRBD1. This CDR3 spans 16 amino acids. V gave up 3 bases and J gave up 1 base; unmatched junction bases: 7. CDR1 is SGHKS, CDR2 YYEKEE, per germline (reference sequence). CDR3 residues: CASSYGQGFRQETQYF. CDR3 sequence (DNA): TGTGCCAGCAGCTACGGACAGGGGTTCCGCCAAGAGACCCAGTACTTC. The full variable domain, in which reference TRBV5-5 and TRBJ2-5 provide the parts outside the CDR3, is DAGVTQSPTHLIKTRGQQVTLRCSPISGHKSVSWYQQVLGQGPQFIFQYYEKEERGRGNFPDRFSARQFPNYSSELNVNALLLGDSALYLCASSYGQGFRQETQYFGPGTRLLVL.

The chain recombines TRBV12-3 or TRBV12-4 with TRBJ1-1; D is unresolved. The CDR3 totals 15 residues. V lost 2 bases, J lost 1 base, and 11 bases lay in between. CDR3 nucleotides: TGTGCCAGCAGTTTAAGACGAGAACGGAACACTGAAGCTTTCTTT. Protein sequence: CASSLRRERNTEAFF.

V is TRBV28 and J is TRBJ1-2, with D possibly TRBD1 on 5 matching bases. Germline lookup yields CDR1 MDHEN and CDR2 SYDVKM. This CDR3 is 12 amino acids long. V was pared by 6 bases and J by 4 bases, with 9 bases between. The CDR3 DNA reads as TGTGCCAGCAGGACAGAACTCTATGGCTACACCTTC. This codes for CASRTELYGYTF.

This clonotype came up a few times. V and J are TRBV3-1 and TRBJ1-5, with unresolved D. This CDR3 region has 14 residues. V dropped 2 bases and J dropped 0 bases, with 5 bases sitting between them. Germline CDR1 is LGHDT and CDR2 is YNNKEL (reference sequence). CDR3 sequence: CASSQSNSNQPQHF. The CDR3 DNA reads TGTGCCAGCAGCCAATCCAATAGCAATCAGCCCCAGCATTTT.

A few counts support this clonotype. This chain uses TRBV20-1 with TRBJ2-5; the match to TRBD2 covers 13 bases. The CDR3 runs to 15 residues. Germline CDR1 DFQATT, CDR2 SNEGSKA (reference sequence). V was clipped by 5 bases and J by 4 bases; unmatched bases: 7. The CDR3 loop is CSAQSGLAGRETQYF. The CDR3 nucleotides are TGCAGTGCTCAGTCGGGACTAGCGGGAAGAGAGACCCAGTACTTC.

This sequence joins TRBV7-9 and TRBJ1-3; 10 nucleotides match TRBD1. CDR3 length: 17 amino acids. CDR1 and CDR2 (germline): SEHNR, FQNEAQ (reference sequence). The ends lost 2 bases at V and 1 base at J; junction bases unmatched: 5. The CDR3: CASSLLTGGLSGNTIYF. Here the CDR3 DNA reads TGTGCCAGCAGCTTACTGACAGGGGGCTTATCTGGAAACACCATATATTTT.

A few counts support this clonotype. CDR3 amino acids: CATSRQGGTGELFF. The DNA of the CDR3 is TGTGCCACCAGCAGACAGGGAGGGACCGGGGAGCTGTTTTTT. The V call is TRBV15, the J call TRBJ2-2; 7 positions match TRBD2. This CDR3 has 14 amino acids. The germline CDR1 and CDR2 sequences are LNHNV and YYDKDF (reference sequence). V dropped 2 bases and J dropped 5; count of bases not matched to a gene: 2.

The chain joins TRBV5-1 to TRBJ2-7; 9 bases are shared with TRBD1. The CDR3 is 16 amino acids. CDR1 is SGHRS and CDR2 is YFSETQ in the germline V gene. Trimming at V came to 0 bases and at J to 6 bases, leaving 10 bases not matched to a gene. Here the CDR3 DNA reads TGCGCCAGCAGCTTGGCACCGGGACAGGGCGGTTCCGAGCAGTACTTC. It codes for CASSLAPGQGGSEQYF. Drawing the rest from reference TRBV5-1 and TRBJ2-7, the complete variable domain is KAGVTQTPRYLIKTRGQQVTLSCSPISGHRSVSWYQQTPGQGLQFLFEYFSETQRNKGNFPGRFSGRQFSNSRSEMNVSTLELGDSALYLCASSLAPGQGGSEQYFGPGTRLTVT.

This clonotype was observed at least ten times. The genes are TRBV5-1 and TRBJ2-1, with D perhaps TRBD1 (6 bases). Germline V CDR1 and CDR2: SGHRS, YFSETQ. The CDR3 sequence is 15 residues long. Trimming pared 1 base from V and 3 bases from J, leaving 11 bases between. The CDR3 region is CASSLLPGDYNEQFF. In DNA, the CDR3 is TGCGCCAGCAGCTTGCTACCAGGGGACTACAATGAGCAGTTCTTC. Together with reference TRBV5-1 and TRBJ2-1, the CDR3 gives the full variable domain: KAGVTQTPRYLIKTRGQQVTLSCSPISGHRSVSWYQQTPGQGLQFLFEYFSETQRNKGNFPGRFSGRQFSNSRSEMNVSTLELGDSALYLCASSLLPGDYNEQFFGPGTRLTVL.

The genes are TRBV7-2 and TRBJ1-6; D possibly corresponds to TRBD1 (6 bases). Germline CDR1 reads SGHTA; CDR2 reads FQGNSA. There are 16 residues in the CDR3. The V end lost 3 bases, the J end lost 10 bases, and 19 bases lay between the germline ends. The CDR3 loop is CASSFLGQGLGSPLHF. CDR3 DNA: TGTGCCAGCAGCTTCTTAGGGCAGGGGTTAGGATCACCCCTCCACTTT.